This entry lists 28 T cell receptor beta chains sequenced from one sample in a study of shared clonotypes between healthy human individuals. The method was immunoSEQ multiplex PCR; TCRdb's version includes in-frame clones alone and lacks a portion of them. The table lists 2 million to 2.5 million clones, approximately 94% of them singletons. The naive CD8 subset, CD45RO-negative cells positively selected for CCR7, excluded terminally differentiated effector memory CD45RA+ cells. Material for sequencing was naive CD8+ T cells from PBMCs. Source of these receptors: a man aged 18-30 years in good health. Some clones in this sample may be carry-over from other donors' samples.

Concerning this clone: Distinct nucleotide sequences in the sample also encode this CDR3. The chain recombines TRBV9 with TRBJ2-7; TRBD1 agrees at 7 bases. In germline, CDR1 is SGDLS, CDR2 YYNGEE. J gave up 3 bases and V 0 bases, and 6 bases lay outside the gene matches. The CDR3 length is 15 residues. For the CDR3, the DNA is TGTGCCAGCAGCGTAGGGGGGACAGCTATCTACGAGCAGTACTTC. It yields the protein CASSVGGTAIYEQYF.

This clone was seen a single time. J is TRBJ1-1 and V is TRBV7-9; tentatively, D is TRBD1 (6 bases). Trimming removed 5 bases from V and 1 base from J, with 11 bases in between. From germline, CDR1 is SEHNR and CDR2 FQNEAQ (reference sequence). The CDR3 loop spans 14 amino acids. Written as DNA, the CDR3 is TGTGCCAGCAGCGTAGACAGGAGGAACACTGAAGCTTTCTTT. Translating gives CASSVDRRNTEAFF. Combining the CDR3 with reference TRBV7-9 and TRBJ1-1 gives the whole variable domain DTGVSQNPRHKITKRGQNVTFRCDPISEHNRLYWYRQTLGQGPEFLTYFQNEAQLEKSRLLSDRFSAERPKGSFSTLEIQRTEQGDSAMYLCASSVDRRNTEAFFGQGTRLTVV.

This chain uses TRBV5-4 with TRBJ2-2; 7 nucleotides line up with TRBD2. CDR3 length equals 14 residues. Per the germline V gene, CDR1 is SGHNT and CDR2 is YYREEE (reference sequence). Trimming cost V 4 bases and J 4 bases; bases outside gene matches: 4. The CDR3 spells CASSTTSATGELFF. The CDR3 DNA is TGTGCCAGCAGCACAACTAGCGCCACCGGGGAGCTGTTTTTT.

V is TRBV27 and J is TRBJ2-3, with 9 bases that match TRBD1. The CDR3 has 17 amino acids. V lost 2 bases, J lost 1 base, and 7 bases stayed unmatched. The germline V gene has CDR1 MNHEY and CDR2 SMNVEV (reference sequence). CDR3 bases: TGTGCCAGCAGTTTAGGGACAGGGAGAGTGGGCACAGATACGCAGTATTTT. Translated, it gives CASSLGTGRVGTDTQYF.

CDR3 region: CASSYSWGRRTEAFF. As DNA, the CDR3 is TGTGCCAGCAGTTACTCGTGGGGGCGTCGGACTGAAGCTTTCTTT. The chain combines TRBV6-5 with TRBJ1-1; TRBD1 is a possible D gene (6 bases). Trimming removed 0 bases from V and 5 bases from J, with 13 bases in between. Germline assignment: CDR1 MNHEY and CDR2 SVGAGI. This CDR3 spans 15 amino acids.

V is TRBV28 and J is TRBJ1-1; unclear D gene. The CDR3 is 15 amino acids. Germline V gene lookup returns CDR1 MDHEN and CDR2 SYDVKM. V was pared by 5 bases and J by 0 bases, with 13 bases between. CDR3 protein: CASSPSRLMNTEAFF. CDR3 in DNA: TGTGCCAGCAGTCCCTCTAGGCTGATGAACACTGAAGCTTTCTTT.

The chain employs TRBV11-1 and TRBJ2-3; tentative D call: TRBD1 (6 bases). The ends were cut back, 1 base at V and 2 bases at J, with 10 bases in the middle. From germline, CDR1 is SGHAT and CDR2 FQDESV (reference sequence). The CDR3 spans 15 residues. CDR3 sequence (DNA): TGTGCCAGCAGCTTAGTGAAGGGGGACACAGATACGCAGTATTTT. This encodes CASSLVKGDTDTQYF.

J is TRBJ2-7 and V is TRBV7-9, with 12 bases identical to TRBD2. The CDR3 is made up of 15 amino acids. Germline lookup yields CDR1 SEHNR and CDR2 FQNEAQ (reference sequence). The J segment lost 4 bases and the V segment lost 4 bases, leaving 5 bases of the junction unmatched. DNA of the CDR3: TGTGCCAGCAGCTCCAGGACTAGCGGGGATTACGAGCAGTACTTC. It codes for CASSSRTSGDYEQYF. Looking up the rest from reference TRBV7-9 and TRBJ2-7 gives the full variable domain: DTGVSQNPRHKITKRGQNVTFRCDPISEHNRLYWYRQTLGQGPEFLTYFQNEAQLEKSRLLSDRFSAERPKGSFSTLEIQRTEQGDSAMYLCASSSRTSGDYEQYFGPGTRLTVT.

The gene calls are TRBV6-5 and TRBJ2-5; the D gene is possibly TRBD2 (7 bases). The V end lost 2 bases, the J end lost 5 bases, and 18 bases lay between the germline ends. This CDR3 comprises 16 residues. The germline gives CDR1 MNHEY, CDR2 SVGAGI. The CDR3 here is CASSYTRLGGAETQYF. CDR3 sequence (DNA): TGTGCCAGCAGTTACACCCGACTAGGGGGGGCGGAGACCCAGTACTTC.

The CDR3 coding sequence is TGTGCCAGCAGCTTCGGCAGTGTCTCCTACGAGCAGTACTTC. Translating it yields CASSFGSVSYEQYF. The V and J genes are TRBV7-9 and TRBJ2-7, with D uncertain. CDR3 length equals 14 residues. Per germline, CDR1 SEHNR and CDR2 FQNEAQ (reference sequence). Trimming took off 3 bases at V and 0 bases at J, with 9 bases between the two ends.

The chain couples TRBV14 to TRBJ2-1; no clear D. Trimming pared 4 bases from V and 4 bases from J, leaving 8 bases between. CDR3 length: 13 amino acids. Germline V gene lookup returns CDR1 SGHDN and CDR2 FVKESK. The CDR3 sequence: CASSPPAYNEQFF. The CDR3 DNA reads TGTGCCAGCAGCCCCCCGGCTTACAATGAGCAGTTCTTC.

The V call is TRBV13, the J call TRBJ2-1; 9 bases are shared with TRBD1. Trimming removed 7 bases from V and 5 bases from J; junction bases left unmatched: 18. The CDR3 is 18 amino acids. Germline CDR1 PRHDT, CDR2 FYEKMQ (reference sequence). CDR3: CASTRQGERQLGNNEQFF. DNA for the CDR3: TGTGCCAGCACAAGACAGGGGGAGAGGCAATTGGGAAACAATGAGCAGTTCTTC.

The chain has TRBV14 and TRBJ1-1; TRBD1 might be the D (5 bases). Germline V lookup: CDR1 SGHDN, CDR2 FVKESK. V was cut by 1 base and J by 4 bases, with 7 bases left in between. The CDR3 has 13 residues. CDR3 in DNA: TGTGCCAGCAGCCAAGCAGGGTTCACTGAAGCTTTCTTT. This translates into CASSQAGFTEAFF.

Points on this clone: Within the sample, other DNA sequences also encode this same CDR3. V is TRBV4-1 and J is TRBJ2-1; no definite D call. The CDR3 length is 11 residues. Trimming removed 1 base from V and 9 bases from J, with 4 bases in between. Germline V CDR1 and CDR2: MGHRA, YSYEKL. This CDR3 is CASSQVGEQFF. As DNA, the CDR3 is TGCGCCAGCAGCCAAGTGGGTGAGCAGTTCTTC.

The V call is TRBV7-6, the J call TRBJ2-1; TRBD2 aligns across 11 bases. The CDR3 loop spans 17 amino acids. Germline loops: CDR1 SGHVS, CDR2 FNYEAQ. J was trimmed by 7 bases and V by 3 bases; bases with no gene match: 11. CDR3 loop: CASSFGPIAGGLNEQFF. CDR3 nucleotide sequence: TGTGCCAGCAGCTTTGGGCCTATAGCGGGAGGGCTGAATGAGCAGTTCTTC.

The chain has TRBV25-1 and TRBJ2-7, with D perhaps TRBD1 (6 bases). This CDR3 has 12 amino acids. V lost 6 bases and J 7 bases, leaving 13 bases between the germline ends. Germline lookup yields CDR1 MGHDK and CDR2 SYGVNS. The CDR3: CASRPFRGEQYF. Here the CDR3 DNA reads TGTGCCAGCAGGCCTTTCAGGGGAGAGCAGTACTTC.

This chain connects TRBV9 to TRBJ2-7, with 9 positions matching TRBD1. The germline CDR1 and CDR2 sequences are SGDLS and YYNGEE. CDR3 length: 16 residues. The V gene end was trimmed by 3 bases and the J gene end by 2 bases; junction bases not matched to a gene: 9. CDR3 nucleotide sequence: TGTGCCAGCAGCGAGGGCCCGGGACAGGGTCCCTACGAGCAGTACTTC. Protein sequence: CASSEGPGQGPYEQYF.

The CDR3 is CATRRQGRMNTEAFF. For the CDR3, the DNA is TGTGCCACACGCCGGCAGGGACGGATGAACACTGAAGCTTTCTTT. J is TRBJ1-1 and V is TRBV10-3; tentative D call: TRBD1 (5 bases). Trimming took off 10 bases at V and 0 bases at J, with 18 bases between the two ends. Germline lookup yields CDR1 ENHRY and CDR2 SYGVKD. The CDR3 length is 15 residues.

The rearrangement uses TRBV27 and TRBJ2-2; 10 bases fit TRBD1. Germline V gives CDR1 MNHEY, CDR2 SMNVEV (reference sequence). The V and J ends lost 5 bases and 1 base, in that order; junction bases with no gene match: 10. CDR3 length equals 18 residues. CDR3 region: CASSPPWTGGVNTGELFF. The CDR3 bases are TGTGCCAGCAGTCCACCATGGACAGGGGGTGTGAACACCGGGGAGCTGTTTTTT.

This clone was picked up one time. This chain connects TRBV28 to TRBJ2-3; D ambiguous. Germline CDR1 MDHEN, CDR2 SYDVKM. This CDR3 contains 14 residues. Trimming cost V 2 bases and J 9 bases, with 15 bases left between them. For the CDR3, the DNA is TGTGCCAGCAGTTTAAGTCAAGGTATTCAGACGCAGTATTTT. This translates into CASSLSQGIQTQYF. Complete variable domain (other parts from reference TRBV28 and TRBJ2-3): DVKVTQSSRYLVKRTGEKVFLECVQDMDHENMFWYRQDPGLGLRLIYFSYDVKMKEKGDIPEGYSVSREKKERFSLILESASTNQTSMYLCASSLSQGIQTQYFGPGTRLTVL.

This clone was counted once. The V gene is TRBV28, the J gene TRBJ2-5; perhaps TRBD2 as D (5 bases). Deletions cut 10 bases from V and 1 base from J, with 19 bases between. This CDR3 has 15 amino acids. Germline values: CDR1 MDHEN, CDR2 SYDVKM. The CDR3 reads CATRRRPRVQETQYF. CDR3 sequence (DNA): TGTGCCACCCGGAGGCGCCCCCGGGTCCAAGAGACCCAGTACTTC.

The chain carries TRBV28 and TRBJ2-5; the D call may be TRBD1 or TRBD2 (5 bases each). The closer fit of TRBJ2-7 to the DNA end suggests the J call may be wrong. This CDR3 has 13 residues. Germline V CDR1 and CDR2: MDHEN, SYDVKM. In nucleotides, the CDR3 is TGTGCCAGCAGTGGAAGGGGACGCAACGAGCAGTACTTC. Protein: CASSGRGRNEQYF.

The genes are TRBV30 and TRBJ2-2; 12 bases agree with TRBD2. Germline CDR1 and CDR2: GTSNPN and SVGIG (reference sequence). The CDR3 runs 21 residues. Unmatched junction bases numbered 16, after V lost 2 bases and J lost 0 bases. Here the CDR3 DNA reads TGTGCCTGGAGTTCCTACCCTGGGGCTAGCGGGAGGGCCGCGAACACCGGGGAGCTGTTTTTT. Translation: CAWSSYPGASGRAANTGELFF.

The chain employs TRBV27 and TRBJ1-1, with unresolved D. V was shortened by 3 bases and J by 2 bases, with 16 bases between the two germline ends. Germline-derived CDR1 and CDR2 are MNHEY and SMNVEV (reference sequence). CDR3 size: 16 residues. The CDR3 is CASSFRVGVVNTEAFF. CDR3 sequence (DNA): TGTGCCAGCAGTTTTCGGGTGGGAGTAGTAAACACTGAAGCTTTCTTT.

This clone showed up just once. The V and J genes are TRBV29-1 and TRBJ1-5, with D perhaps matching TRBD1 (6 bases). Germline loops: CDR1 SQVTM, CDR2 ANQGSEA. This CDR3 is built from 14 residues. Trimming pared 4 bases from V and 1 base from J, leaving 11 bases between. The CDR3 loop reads CSVATGLSNQPQHF. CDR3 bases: TGCAGCGTTGCAACAGGGTTGAGCAATCAGCCCCAGCATTTT.

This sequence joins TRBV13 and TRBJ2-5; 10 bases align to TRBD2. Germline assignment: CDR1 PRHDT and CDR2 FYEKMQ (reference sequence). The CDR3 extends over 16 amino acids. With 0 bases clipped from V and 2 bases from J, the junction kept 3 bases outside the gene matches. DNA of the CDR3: TGTGCCAGCAGCTTAGGGTCTAGCGGGAGACAAGAGACCCAGTACTTC. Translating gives CASSLGSSGRQETQYF.

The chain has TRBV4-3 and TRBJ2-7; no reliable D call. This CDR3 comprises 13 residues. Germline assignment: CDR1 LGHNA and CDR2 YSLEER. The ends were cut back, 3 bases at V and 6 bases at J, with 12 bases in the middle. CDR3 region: CASSHDRKSEQYF. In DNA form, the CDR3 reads TGCGCCAGCAGCCACGACCGAAAAAGCGAGCAGTACTTC.

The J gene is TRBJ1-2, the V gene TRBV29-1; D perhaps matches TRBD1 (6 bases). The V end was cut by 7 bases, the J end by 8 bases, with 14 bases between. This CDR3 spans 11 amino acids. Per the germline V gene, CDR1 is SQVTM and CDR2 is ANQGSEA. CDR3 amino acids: CSAPRGAGYTF. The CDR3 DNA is TGCAGCGCCCCACGGGGGGCGGGCTACACCTTC.